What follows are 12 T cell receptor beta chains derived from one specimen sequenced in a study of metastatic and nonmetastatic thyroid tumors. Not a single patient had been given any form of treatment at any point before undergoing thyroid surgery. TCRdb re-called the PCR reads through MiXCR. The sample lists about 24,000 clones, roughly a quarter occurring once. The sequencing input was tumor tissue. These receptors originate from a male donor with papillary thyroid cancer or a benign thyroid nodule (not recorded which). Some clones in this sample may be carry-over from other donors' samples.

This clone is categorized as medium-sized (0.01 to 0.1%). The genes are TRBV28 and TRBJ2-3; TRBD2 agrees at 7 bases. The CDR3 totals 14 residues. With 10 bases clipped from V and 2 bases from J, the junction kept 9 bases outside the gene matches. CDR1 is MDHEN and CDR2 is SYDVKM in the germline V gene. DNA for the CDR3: TGTGCCACAAGGGACTACCAGCACACAGATACGCAGTATTTT. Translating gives CATRDYQHTDTQYF.

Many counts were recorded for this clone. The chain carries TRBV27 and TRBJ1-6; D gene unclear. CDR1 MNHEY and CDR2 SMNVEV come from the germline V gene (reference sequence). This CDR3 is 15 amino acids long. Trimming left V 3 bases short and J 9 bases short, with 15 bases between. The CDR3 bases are TGTGCCAGCAGTTTCTACCGGGCAGGAGGTTCACCCCTCCACTTT. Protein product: CASSFYRAGGSPLHF.

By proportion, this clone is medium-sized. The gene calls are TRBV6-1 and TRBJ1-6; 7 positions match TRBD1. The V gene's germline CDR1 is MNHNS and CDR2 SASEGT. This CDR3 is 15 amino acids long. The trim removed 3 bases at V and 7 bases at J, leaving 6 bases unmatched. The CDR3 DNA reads TGTGCCAGCAGTGACATGGGACAGCCAAATTCACCCCTCCACTTT. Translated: CASSDMGQPNSPLHF.

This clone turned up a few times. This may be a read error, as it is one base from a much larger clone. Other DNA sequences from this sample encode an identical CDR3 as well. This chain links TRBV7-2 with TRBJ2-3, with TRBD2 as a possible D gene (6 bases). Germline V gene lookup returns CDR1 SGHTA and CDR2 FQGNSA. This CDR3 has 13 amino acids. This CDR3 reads CASSYGSRDTQYF. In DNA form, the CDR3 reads TGTGCCAGCAGCTACGGGAGCAGAGATACGCAGTATTTT.

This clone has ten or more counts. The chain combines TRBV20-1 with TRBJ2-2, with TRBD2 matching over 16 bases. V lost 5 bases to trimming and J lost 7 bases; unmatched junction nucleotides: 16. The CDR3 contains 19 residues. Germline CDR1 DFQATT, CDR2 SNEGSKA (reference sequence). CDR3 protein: CSAEGHPGTSGRGVGELFF. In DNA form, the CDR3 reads TGCAGTGCTGAGGGGCACCCTGGGACTAGCGGGAGGGGGGTCGGGGAGCTGTTTTTT.

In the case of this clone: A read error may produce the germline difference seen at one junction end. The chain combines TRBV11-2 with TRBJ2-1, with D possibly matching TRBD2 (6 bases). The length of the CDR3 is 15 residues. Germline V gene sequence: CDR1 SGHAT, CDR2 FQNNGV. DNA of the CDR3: TGTGACAGCAGCTTGGGACTGAGTTCCTACATTGAGCAGTTCTTC. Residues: CDSSLGLSSYIEQFF. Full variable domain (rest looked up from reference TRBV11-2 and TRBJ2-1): EAGVAQSPRYKIIEKRQSVAFWCNPISGHATLYWYQQILGQGPKLLIQFQNNGVVDDSQLPKDRFSAERLKGVDSTLKIQPAKLEDSAVYLCDSSLGLSSYIEQFFGPGTRLTVL.

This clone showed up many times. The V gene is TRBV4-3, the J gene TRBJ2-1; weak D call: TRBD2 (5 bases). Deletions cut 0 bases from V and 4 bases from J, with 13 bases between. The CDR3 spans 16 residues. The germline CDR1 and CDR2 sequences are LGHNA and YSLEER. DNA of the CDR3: TGCGCCAGCAGCCAAGAGGTCGGAGGCACGTACAATGAGCAGTTCTTC. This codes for CASSQEVGGTYNEQFF.

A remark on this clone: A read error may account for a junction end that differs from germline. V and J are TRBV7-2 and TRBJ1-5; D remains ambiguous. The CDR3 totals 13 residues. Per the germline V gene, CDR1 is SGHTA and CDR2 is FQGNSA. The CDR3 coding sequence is TGTGCCACCAGCTTAAGTCCGAATCAGCCCCAGCATTTT. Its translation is CATSLSPNQPQHF.

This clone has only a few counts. This CDR3 is CSARGTSGRYEQYF. CDR3 sequence (DNA): TGCAGTGCTAGGGGGACTAGCGGGAGGTACGAGCAGTACTTC. V is TRBV20-1 and J is TRBJ2-7; 15 bases agree with TRBD2. V dropped 3 bases and J dropped 4; count of bases not matched to a gene: 1. CDR1 is DFQATT, CDR2 SNEGSKA, per germline (reference sequence). The CDR3 has 14 residues.

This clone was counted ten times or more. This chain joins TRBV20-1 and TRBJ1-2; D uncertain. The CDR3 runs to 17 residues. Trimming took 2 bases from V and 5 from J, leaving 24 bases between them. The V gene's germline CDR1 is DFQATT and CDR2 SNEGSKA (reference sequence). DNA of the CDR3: TGCAGTGCTAGAAAGGACCGCGCCCTTACCTACATTTATGGCTACACCTTC. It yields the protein CSARKDRALTYIYGYTF.

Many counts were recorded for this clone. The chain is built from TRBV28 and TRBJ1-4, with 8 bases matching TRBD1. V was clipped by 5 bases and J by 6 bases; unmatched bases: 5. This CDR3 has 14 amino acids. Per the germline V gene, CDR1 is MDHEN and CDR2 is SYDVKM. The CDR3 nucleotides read TGTGCCAGCAGTGTACAGGGGGGCGATGAAAAACTGTTTTTT. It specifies CASSVQGGDEKLFF.

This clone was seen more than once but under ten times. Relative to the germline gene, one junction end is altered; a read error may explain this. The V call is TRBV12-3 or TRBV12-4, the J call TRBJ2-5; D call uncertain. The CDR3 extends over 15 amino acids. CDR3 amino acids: CASNLVGLGQETQYF. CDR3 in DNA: TGTGCCAGCAATTTAGTAGGGTTGGGCCAAGAGACCCAGTACTTC.